This TCR beta chain was sequenced during a study of blood T cell repertoires in COVID-19. Clones were sequenced by immunoSEQ multiplex PCR, and TCRdb holds only the in-frame ones, with some missing. The data hold around 240,000 clones, with around four fifths observed a single time. The germline gives CDR1 SGHNT, CDR2 YYREEE (reference sequence). V shed 7 bases and J 4 bases; nucleotides not matched to a gene: 12. This CDR3 region has 15 residues. The chain links TRBV5-4 to TRBJ1-2; 8 bases align to TRBD1. Input material: peripheral blood. This TCR derives from a woman of 80 years or more with acute or convalescent COVID-19. CDR3 protein: CASGKGTGPTYGYTF. Here the CDR3 DNA reads TGTGCCAGCGGAAAAGGGACAGGCCCTACCTATGGCTACACCTTC.